This passage covers 20 T cell receptor beta chains from one sample sequenced in a study of human T cells and chemical hapten exposure. Time point meaning: patch test 1, 2 weeks after DPC sensitization. The treatment here: therapeutic diphenylcyclopropenone sensitization with weekly scalp DPC. In TCRdb, the RACE reads were re-called with MiXCR into one record per CDR3 protein. Among fewer than 400,000 distinct CDR3 sequences listed, around 7% were seen once. This sample comprised whole blood, obtained in connection with sensitization to the hapten diphenylcyclopropenone (DPC). These receptors came from a woman between 18 and 29 years old with alopecia areata. Some clones in this sample may be carry-over from other donors' samples.

The genes are TRBV20-1 and TRBJ2-3, with no clear D. Germline V gene data show CDR1 as DFQATT and CDR2 as SNEGSKA (reference sequence). The V and J ends lost 0 bases and 6 bases respectively, with 16 bases between them. This CDR3 spans 15 amino acids. DNA for the CDR3: TGCAGTGCTAGAGAGGCCGTCATAGCATTGGATACGCAGTATTTT. It yields the protein CSAREAVIALDTQYF.

This clonotype was picked up a small number of times. The CDR3 loop reads CASSFTPGTSSYEQYF. As DNA, the CDR3 is TGTGCCAGCAGTTTTACCCCCGGGACAAGCTCCTACGAGCAGTACTTC. The chain carries TRBV28 and TRBJ2-7; tentative D call: TRBD1 (6 bases). The germline gives CDR1 MDHEN, CDR2 SYDVKM. The CDR3 loop spans 16 amino acids. Trimming stripped 3 bases from V and 0 bases from J, with 15 bases between.

This clonotype was observed a handful of times. The CDR3 bases are TGCGCCAGCAGCCAAGGGGACAGAACCTACGAGCAGTACTTC. Amino acid sequence: CASSQGDRTYEQYF. The V and J genes are TRBV4-1 and TRBJ2-7; 7 bases fit TRBD1. Germline V gene sequence: CDR1 MGHRA, CDR2 YSYEKL. CDR3 length equals 14 residues. Germline trimming cut 1 base from V and 2 bases from J; bases unmatched to any gene: 2.

The V and J genes are TRBV7-2 and TRBJ2-2; 7 nucleotides align to TRBD1. This CDR3 comprises 14 residues. V was clipped by 4 bases and J by 6 bases; unmatched bases: 5. Germline-derived CDR1 and CDR2 are SGHTA and FQGNSA. CDR3 sequence (DNA): TGTGCCAGCAGCTCCACAGGGGTCCCCGGGGAGCTGTTTTTT. It codes for CASSSTGVPGELFF. Looking up the rest from reference TRBV7-2 and TRBJ2-2 gives the full variable domain: GAGVSQSPSNKVTEKGKDVELRCDPISGHTALYWYRQSLGQGLEFLIYFQGNSAPDKSGLPSDRFSAERTGGSVSTLTIQRTQQEDSAVYLCASSSTGVPGELFFGEGSRLTVL.

This clonotype was seen ten or more times. The DNA of the CDR3 is TGCAGTGCTAGTTTCCTAGTCACAGATACGCAGTATTTT. Protein product: CSASFLVTDTQYF. The chain carries TRBV20-1 and TRBJ2-3; no clear D gene. This CDR3 contains 13 residues. Trimming pared 3 bases from V and 2 bases from J, leaving 9 bases between. Germline V gene lookup returns CDR1 DFQATT and CDR2 SNEGSKA (reference sequence).

This clonotype was detected ten times or more. The chain combines TRBV7-9 with TRBJ2-4; D might be TRBD1 or TRBD2, each matching 5 bases. V lost 2 bases, J lost 0 bases, and 17 bases lay in between. Germline V gene lookup returns CDR1 SEHNR and CDR2 FQNEAQ (reference sequence). This CDR3 has 18 residues. The CDR3 DNA is TGTGCCAGCAGCTTACAGGGTCGGGGAGTTCTAGCCAAAAACATTCAGTACTTC. Protein product: CASSLQGRGVLAKNIQYF. The full variable domain, with the rest looked up from reference TRBV7-9 and TRBJ2-4, is DTGVSQNPRHKITKRGQNVTFRCDPISEHNRLYWYRQTLGQGPEFLTYFQNEAQLEKSRLLSDRFSAERPKGSFSTLEIQRTEQGDSAMYLCASSLQGRGVLAKNIQYFGAGTRLSVL.

This clonotype appeared a few times. The chain has TRBV12-3 or TRBV12-4 and TRBJ2-2; 7 nucleotides match TRBD2. The V segment lost 6 bases and the J segment 4 bases; nucleotides outside the gene matches: 8. The CDR3 is 15 residues long. The CDR3 region is CASRERGGSTGELFF. Here the CDR3 DNA reads TGTGCCAGCAGAGAGCGGGGAGGAAGCACCGGGGAGCTGTTTTTT.

This clonotype was picked up a small number of times. The chain carries TRBV11-2 and TRBJ1-1; no reliable D call. The germline V gene has CDR1 SGHAT and CDR2 FQNNGV. With 10 bases removed from V and 6 bases from J, the gap between germline ends came to 21 bases. This CDR3 has 14 amino acids. The CDR3 DNA sequence: TGTGCCAACCGAAACCCTCGAAGGGCGGCTGAAGCTTTCTTT. It is translated as CANRNPRRAAEAFF.

The genes are TRBV28 and TRBJ1-5; the D is unclear. The germline V gene encodes CDR1 MDHEN and CDR2 SYDVKM. The CDR3 has 14 residues. V lost 8 bases to trimming and J lost 4 bases, with 15 bases between them. CDR3 in amino acids: CASATIRRNQPQHF. The DNA of the CDR3 is TGTGCCAGCGCTACCATTCGACGGAATCAGCCCCAGCATTTT.

The gene calls are TRBV14 and TRBJ1-3; D is unclear. V lost 5 bases to trimming and J lost 9 bases, with 17 bases between them. The germline V gene encodes CDR1 SGHDN and CDR2 FVKESK. This CDR3 region has 14 residues. The CDR3 nucleotides are TGTGCCAGCAGCGAACGGTCCTCCCTGGGCACCATATATTTT. Its protein product is CASSERSSLGTIYF.

CDR3 loop: CASSVNPVVFPSTDTQYF. The DNA for the CDR3 is TGTGCCAGCAGCGTGAACCCGGTCGTGTTTCCTAGCACAGATACGCAGTATTTT. J is TRBJ2-3 and V is TRBV9, with no clear D. The germline CDR1 and CDR2 sequences are SGDLS and YYNGEE. This CDR3 contains 18 residues. The V gene lost 2 bases and the J gene lost 0 bases, with 19 bases spanning the gap.

The chain employs TRBV12-3 or TRBV12-4 and TRBJ1-6; D remains unclear. CDR3 length: 16 amino acids. The V end lost 1 base, the J end lost 0 bases, and 7 bases lay between the germline ends. The CDR3 bases are TGTGCCAGCAGTTTAGTTGTCAGCTCCTATAATTCACCCCTCCACTTT. The encoded protein is CASSLVVSSYNSPLHF.

In its sample, this clonotype was seen once. A much larger clone sits a single nucleotide away, making a read error possible. The V gene is TRBV20-1, the J gene TRBJ1-5, with D unclear. Germline loops: CDR1 DFQATT, CDR2 SNEGSKA (reference sequence). This CDR3 is 12 amino acids long. CDR3 nucleotides: TGCAGTGCTGCCCCGAGGACCCAGCCCCGGCATTTT. Protein: CSAAPRTQPRHF.

This clonotype was counted many times. This chain joins TRBV29-1 and TRBJ1-4, with D maybe TRBD1 (5 bases). Trimming removed 3 bases from V and 6 bases from J, with 5 bases in between. The length of the CDR3 is 11 residues. Germline-derived CDR1 and CDR2 are SQVTM and ANQGSEA. The CDR3 spells CSVEGDEKLFF. The CDR3 coding sequence is TGCAGCGTTGAGGGGGATGAAAAACTGTTTTTT.

This clonotype occurred a few times. The chain uses TRBV6-2 or TRBV6-3 and TRBJ1-4; D is undetermined. The germline V gene encodes CDR1 MNHEY and CDR2 SVGEGT. V was shortened by 2 bases and J by 4 bases, with 11 bases between the two germline ends. The CDR3 length is 15 residues. The CDR3 reads CASSYAGNHNEKLFF. The CDR3, as DNA: TGTGCCAGCAGTTACGCGGGCAACCATAATGAAAAACTGTTTTTT.

This chain joins TRBV5-5 and TRBJ2-2, with 7 bases matching TRBD1. This CDR3 is built from 15 residues. The J segment lost 5 bases and the V segment lost 4 bases, leaving 8 bases of the junction unmatched. Germline CDR1 reads SGHKS; CDR2 reads YYEKEE (reference sequence). The CDR3 loop reads CASSLITGVTGELFF. The DNA for the CDR3 is TGTGCCAGCAGCCTCATTACAGGGGTTACCGGGGAGCTGTTTTTT.

This clonotype was recorded a few times. The DNA of the CDR3 is TGTGCCAGCAGCTACCGCGGGGGGACAGCCTACGAGCAGTACTTC. This gives the protein CASSYRGGTAYEQYF. The chain recombines TRBV7-2 with TRBJ2-7; possible D gene TRBD2, 8 bases. The CDR3 loop spans 15 amino acids. The germline V gene encodes CDR1 SGHTA and CDR2 FQGNSA. V was trimmed by 4 bases and J by 2 bases, leaving 15 bases between them. Combining the CDR3 with reference TRBV7-2 and TRBJ2-7 gives the whole variable domain GAGVSQSPSNKVTEKGKDVELRCDPISGHTALYWYRQSLGQGLEFLIYFQGNSAPDKSGLPSDRFSAERTGGSVSTLTIQRTQQEDSAVYLCASSYRGGTAYEQYFGPGTRLTVT.

The J gene is TRBJ2-7, the V gene TRBV6-5; D is possibly TRBD1 or TRBD2 (5 bases each). Germline-derived CDR1 and CDR2 are MNHEY and SVGAGI. Trimming pared 2 bases from V and 5 bases from J, leaving 7 bases between. The CDR3 totals 12 residues. The CDR3 here is CASSYGDDEQYF. The DNA for the CDR3 is TGTGCCAGCAGTTACGGGGACGACGAGCAGTACTTC.

This clonotype came up many times. This chain links TRBV7-2 with TRBJ2-3; tentatively, D is TRBD2 (5 bases). CDR3 size: 14 residues. CDR1 SGHTA and CDR2 FQGNSA come from the germline V gene. Trimming shortened V by 6 bases and J by 1 base, and 11 bases separated the two germline ends. The CDR3 sequence: CASSRGLRTDTQYF. In DNA, the CDR3 is TGTGCCAGCAGTCGAGGACTCCGCACAGATACGCAGTATTTT.

This chain links TRBV24-1 with TRBJ2-1, with a weak D call TRBD2 (7 bases). The CDR3 sequence is 15 residues long. Trimming removed 2 bases from V and 4 bases from J, with 11 bases in between. Germline V gene data show CDR1 as KGHDR and CDR2 as SFDVKD. The CDR3 protein is CATSDSAGAYNEQFF. The DNA of the CDR3 is TGTGCCACCAGTGATTCGGCGGGGGCATACAATGAGCAGTTCTTC.